This T cell receptor (beta chain) is drawn from a study of blood T cell repertoires in COVID-19. The study drew participants aged about 18 to 90 years from roughly 25 US areas. Germline V gives CDR1 KGHDR, CDR2 SFDVKD. This CDR3 has 13 residues. Trimming took off 6 bases at V and 8 bases at J, with 15 bases between the two ends. Per the original data handling: Reference gene primer amplification gave estimated nucleated cell counts. Here immunoSEQ multiplex PCR was the method, and the copy in TCRdb shows in-frame clones only, minus some. V and J calls and clone size are as listed in that table; D and trimming were resolved from the DNA. This table holds roughly 260,000 clones, 91% found once.

The chain couples TRBV24-1 to TRBJ1-2; tentative D call: TRBD1 (5 bases). Input material: PBMCs or T cells enriched from blood (not recorded which). The origin of this receptor is a human donor in a cohort exposed to, infected with or recovered from COVID-19 (not recorded which). The donor label of this sample is uncertain. CDR3 protein: CATSPLGGDGYTF. The CDR3 DNA sequence: TGTGCCACCAGTCCACTGGGGGGGGACGGCTACACCTTC.